The T cell receptor beta chain described here comes from a study of blood T cell repertoires in COVID-19. Overall study: The analysed material was cDNA or gDNA that came from T cells, B-cell-depleted T cells, or PBMCs.

The V gene lost 1 base and the J gene lost 8 bases, with 14 bases spanning the gap. The germline V gene has CDR1 MNHNY and CDR2 SVGAGI (reference sequence). This CDR3 has 14 residues. The protocol was immunoSEQ multiplex PCR, while the TCRdb copy is restricted to in-frame clones and leaves out a portion. The sample lists around 100,000 clones; roughly 87% were seen once. Input material: peripheral blood. This TCR derives from a human donor in a cohort sampled during active COVID-19. The rearrangement uses TRBV6-6 and TRBJ1-2, with D unresolved. The CDR3 spells CASSYYGVAEGYTF. The CDR3 DNA reads TGTGCCAGCAGTTACTACGGGGTTGCCGAGGGCTACACCTTC.